Each of the 2 T cell receptor beta chains below was sequenced from the same sample in a study of T cell responses to AZD1222 COVID-19 vaccine. The protocol was immunoSEQ multiplex PCR, while the TCRdb copy is restricted to in-frame clones and leaves out a portion. The data contain some 130,000 clones, around 90% of them seen just once; the ten biggest clones take up approximately 2%. The source was peripheral blood, collected 28 days after the second AZD1222 dose. The source is an adult who received the AZD1222 COVID-19 vaccine.

This chain joins TRBV6-2 or TRBV6-3 and TRBJ2-7; tentative D call: TRBD2 (5 bases). This CDR3 is 12 amino acids long. The germline V and J ends were trimmed by 5 bases and 0 bases, with 5 bases remaining between them. Germline V gene sequence: CDR1 MNHEY, CDR2 SVGEGT. The CDR3 nucleotides read TGTGCCAGCAGTGGGAGCTCCTACGAGCAGTACGTC. Translating it yields CASSGSSYEQYV.

CDR3 in DNA: TGTGCCAGCAGACCGACAGTTTACAATGAGCAGTTCTTC. As protein: CASRPTVYNEQFF. The rearrangement uses TRBV12-3 or TRBV12-4 and TRBJ2-1; D is perhaps TRBD1 (5 bases). Trimming removed 6 bases from V and 4 bases from J, with 10 bases in between. The CDR3 contains 13 residues.